This passage covers 24 T cell receptor beta chains from one sample sequenced in a study of CD8 T cells in Susac syndrome. Reverse transcription of 0.5 to 1 ug RNA was performed with random hexamers. TCRdb fed the immunoSEQ multiplex PCR reads into MiXCR, producing one record per CDR3 protein. The sample has fewer than 300,000 distinct CDR3 sequences, 70% to 90% seen once. Sequencing was performed on CD8+ T cells from PBMCs. The receptors come from a human donor with multiple sclerosis.

The rearrangement joins TRBV28 to TRBJ2-7; either TRBD1 or TRBD2 may fit D (5 bases each). Trimming stripped 7 bases from V and 6 bases from J, with 19 bases between. The germline V gene encodes CDR1 MDHEN and CDR2 SYDVKM. This CDR3 contains 14 residues. The CDR3 region is CASTPGRLLSEQYF. The CDR3 DNA is TGTGCCAGCACCCCGGGGCGGTTGCTCAGCGAGCAGTACTTC. The full variable domain, completed using reference TRBV28 and TRBJ2-7, is DVKVTQSSRYLVKRTGEKVFLECVQDMDHENMFWYRQDPGLGLRLIYFSYDVKMKEKGDIPEGYSVSREKKERFSLILESASTNQTSMYLCASTPGRLLSEQYFGPGTRLTVT.

This chain connects TRBV6-5 to TRBJ1-1; D perhaps matches TRBD1 (5 bases). CDR3 length: 14 residues. Germline CDR1 MNHEY, CDR2 SVGAGI. V shed 5 bases and J shed 11 bases, with 21 bases lying between them. The CDR3 DNA is TGTGCCAGCAGTCACGACAGCCTACGGCGGGGGGCTTTCTTT. Translating it yields CASSHDSLRRGAFF.

The rearrangement uses TRBV9 and TRBJ2-7; D ambiguous. This CDR3 is 17 amino acids long. The germline gives CDR1 SGDLS, CDR2 YYNGEE. Trimming cost V 0 bases and J 2 bases, with 18 bases left between them. CDR3 DNA: TGTGCCAGCAGCGTAGGGTTTCGGGCAGGCGATCCCTACGAGCAGTACTTC. This codes for CASSVGFRAGDPYEQYF. Drawing the rest from reference TRBV9 and TRBJ2-7, the complete variable domain is DSGVTQTPKHLITATGQRVTLRCSPRSGDLSVYWYQQSLDQGLQFLIQYYNGEERAKGNILERFSAQQFPDLHSELNLSSLELGDSALYFCASSVGFRAGDPYEQYFGPGTRLTVT.

The chain is built from TRBV5-1 and TRBJ1-6; D gene unclear. With 2 bases removed from V and 10 bases from J, the gap between germline ends came to 16 bases. The CDR3 covers 15 residues. Germline CDR1 SGHRS, CDR2 YFSETQ. The CDR3 region is CASSLSSALGSPLHF. DNA of the CDR3: TGCGCCAGCAGCTTAAGCTCGGCCCTTGGGTCACCCCTCCACTTT.

This chain uses TRBV7-9 with TRBJ1-4, with D hard to call. This CDR3 has 14 residues. Germline CDR1 is SEHNR and CDR2 is FQNEAQ (reference sequence). Trimming took off 3 bases at V and 3 bases at J, with 8 bases between the two ends. CDR3 coding DNA: TGTGCCAGCAGCTTTAGTGGTCCTAATGAAAAACTGTTTTTT. Translation: CASSFSGPNEKLFF.

The chain combines TRBV4-1 with TRBJ2-3, with D tentatively TRBD2 (6 bases). V lost 0 bases and J lost 4, with 11 bases in between. Germline values: CDR1 MGHRA, CDR2 YSYEKL. The CDR3 runs 15 residues. The CDR3 here is CASSQDPGLSDTQYF. The CDR3 nucleotides read TGCGCCAGCAGCCAAGACCCGGGACTCTCAGATACGCAGTATTTT.

V and J are TRBV27 and TRBJ1-2; TRBD1 might be the D (6 bases). The V gene's germline CDR1 is MNHEY and CDR2 SMNVEV (reference sequence). This CDR3 comprises 14 residues. The germline V and J ends were trimmed by 2 bases and 8 bases, with 15 bases remaining between them. The CDR3 nucleotides are TGTGCCAGCAGTTTACATCCGGGGGCGCGGGGCTACACCTTC. It encodes CASSLHPGARGYTF.

This clonotype was seen once. The V call is TRBV29-1, the J call TRBJ1-1; 8 bases match TRBD1. The CDR3 is 11 amino acids. J was trimmed by 10 bases and V by 6 bases; bases with no gene match: 7. Germline-derived CDR1 and CDR2 are SQVTM and ANQGSEA. Written as DNA, the CDR3 is TGCAGCGTCGTACAGGGGGTGGGAGCTTTCTTT. Its translation is CSVVQGVGAFF.

This clonotype was seen only once. CDR3 nucleotide sequence: TGTGCCAGCAGCGTAGGGCAGCAGGTAGGCGGCTACACCTTC. This sequence encodes CASSVGQQVGGYTF. This rearrangement joins TRBV9 to TRBJ1-2; D is undetermined. The CDR3 totals 14 residues. From germline, CDR1 is SGDLS and CDR2 YYNGEE. V was cut by 0 bases and J by 8 bases, with 14 bases left in between.

The rearrangement links TRBV6-1 to TRBJ2-5, with D perhaps matching TRBD2 (7 bases). V lost 0 bases and J lost 4, with 18 bases in between. CDR3 size: 17 residues. The germline V gene has CDR1 MNHNS and CDR2 SASEGT. The CDR3: CASSEAPPGGLGETQYF. CDR3 DNA sequence: TGTGCCAGCAGTGAAGCGCCCCCCGGGGGGCTTGGAGAGACCCAGTACTTC.

For the CDR3, the DNA is TGTGCCAGCGGCGATCTCCAAGAGACCCAGTACTTC. This encodes CASGDLQETQYF. J is TRBJ2-5 and V is TRBV7-9; D ambiguous. Trimming shortened V by 8 bases and J by 1 base, and 8 bases separated the two germline ends. Germline V gives CDR1 SEHNR, CDR2 FQNEAQ (reference sequence). The CDR3 spans 12 residues.

The genes are TRBV18 and TRBJ2-5; D gene uncertain. With 2 bases removed from V and 1 base from J, the gap between germline ends came to 11 bases. The CDR3 is 15 residues long. Germline-derived CDR1 and CDR2 are KGHSH and LQKENI. The CDR3 protein is CASSPGFRVQETQYF. The DNA of the CDR3 is TGTGCCAGCTCACCAGGTTTCCGAGTCCAAGAGACCCAGTACTTC. Drawing the rest from reference TRBV18 and TRBJ2-5, the complete variable domain is NAGVMQNPRHLVRRRGQEARLRCSPMKGHSHVYWYRQLPEEGLKFMVYLQKENIIDESGMPKERFSAEFPKEGPSILRIQQVVRGDSAAYFCASSPGFRVQETQYFGPGTRLLVL.

This rearrangement joins TRBV7-9 to TRBJ2-1; D might be TRBD2 (5 bases). Trimming shortened V by 3 bases and J by 0 bases, and 12 bases separated the two germline ends. The germline V gene has CDR1 SEHNR and CDR2 FQNEAQ (reference sequence). The CDR3 extends over 16 amino acids. The CDR3 DNA reads TGTGCCAGCAGCTTGGAGTTGGGAGTCTCCTACAATGAGCAGTTCTTC. Translating gives CASSLELGVSYNEQFF.

The V and J genes are TRBV28 and TRBJ2-5; possible D gene TRBD2, 5 bases. Looked up from germline, CDR1 is MDHEN and CDR2 is SYDVKM. The V gene lost 3 bases and the J gene lost 2 bases, with 13 bases spanning the gap. CDR3 length: 15 residues. DNA of the CDR3: TGTGCCAGCAGTTTTCTATACGAGGGACAAGAGACCCAGTACTTC. Translation gives CASSFLYEGQETQYF.

V and J are TRBV29-1 and TRBJ1-2; the D gene is possibly TRBD1 (6 bases). The germline V gene has CDR1 SQVTM and CDR2 ANQGSEA. V lost 4 bases and J 8 bases, leaving 11 bases between the germline ends. The CDR3 extends over 11 amino acids. The CDR3 DNA reads as TGCAGCGTTGTAGGGGGGGGCGGCTACACCTTC. Its protein product is CSVVGGGGYTF.

This clonotype has just one count. The chain couples TRBV7-9 to TRBJ1-1; 7 bases agree with TRBD1. V lost 10 bases and J lost 6; bases outside the gene matches: 20. The V gene's germline CDR1 is SEHNR and CDR2 FQNEAQ (reference sequence). This CDR3 has 16 amino acids. CDR3 coding DNA: TGTGCCACCGCGACGTTTCGACAGGGAGGTTTCGCTGAAGCTTTCTTT. Translated: CATATFRQGGFAEAFF.

The V gene is TRBV7-9, the J gene TRBJ1-5, with D perhaps TRBD1 (6 bases). This CDR3 has 17 amino acids. Germline loops: CDR1 SEHNR, CDR2 FQNEAQ (reference sequence). V lost 4 bases, J lost 7 bases, and 23 bases lay in between. The CDR3 spells CASSSYSGWGRGQPQHF. CDR3 coding DNA: TGTGCCAGCAGCTCTTATTCTGGTTGGGGGCGGGGACAGCCCCAGCATTTT.

The chain joins TRBV2 to TRBJ1-4; D is uncertain. Trimming pared 8 bases from V and 9 bases from J, leaving 7 bases between. The CDR3 runs 10 residues. In germline, CDR1 is SNHLY, CDR2 FYNNEI. DNA of the CDR3: TGTGCCAGCGCGGGGAAAAAACTGTTTTTT. Translating it yields CASAGKKLFF.

The rearrangement joins TRBV7-9 to TRBJ2-7, with D possibly TRBD2 on 7 matching bases. This CDR3 spans 13 amino acids. Germline lookup yields CDR1 SEHNR and CDR2 FQNEAQ (reference sequence). Trimming removed 3 bases from V and 6 bases from J, with 12 bases in between. The CDR3: CASSFEGGVEQYF. CDR3 DNA: TGTGCCAGCAGCTTTGAGGGGGGGGTCGAGCAGTACTTC.

CDR3 nucleotides: TGTGCCTGGAGTGCCGGGACCGAGCAGTTCTTC. Translating it yields CAWSAGTEQFF. This rearrangement joins TRBV30 to TRBJ2-1; D might be TRBD1 or TRBD2, each matching 5 bases. CDR1 and CDR2 from the germline V gene are GTSNPN and SVGIG (reference sequence). V was cut by 1 base and J by 10 bases, with 8 bases left in between. There are 11 residues in the CDR3.

V gene TRBV30 combines with J gene TRBJ1-1, with TRBD1 as a possible D gene (5 bases). The V gene lost 5 bases and the J gene lost 2 bases, with 6 bases spanning the gap. The germline CDR1 and CDR2 sequences are GTSNPN and SVGIG (reference sequence). The CDR3 is made up of 11 amino acids. CDR3 bases: TGTGCCTGGGGGGACAACACTGAAGCTTTCTTT. Protein: CAWGDNTEAFF.

The chain joins TRBV7-9 to TRBJ2-1, with a possible D match to TRBD2 (5 bases). The CDR3 is 13 residues long. Trimming removed 6 bases from V and 16 bases from J, with 22 bases in between. Germline V gives CDR1 SEHNR, CDR2 FQNEAQ (reference sequence). CDR3 protein: CASREMVRGPPFF. The CDR3 DNA follows: TGTGCCAGCAGGGAGATGGTCCGGGGTCCTCCTTTCTTC.

This sequence joins TRBV6-1 and TRBJ2-3; no clear D gene. The CDR3 has 13 residues. Trimming took off 3 bases at V and 4 bases at J, with 8 bases between the two ends. Germline loops: CDR1 MNHNS, CDR2 SASEGT. CDR3 in DNA: TGTGCCAGCAGTGACCCAGGCCCAGATACGCAGTATTTT. It translates to CASSDPGPDTQYF.

CDR3 DNA sequence: TGTGCCAGCAGTTTGGAAGGGTACAGGGGTTTCCTGAAACTGTTTTTT. Translated, it gives CASSLEGYRGFLKLFF. V is TRBV28 and J is TRBJ1-4, with 7 bases aligning to TRBD1. There are 16 residues in the CDR3. CDR1 MDHEN and CDR2 SYDVKM come from the germline V gene. Germline trimming cut 3 bases from V and 11 bases from J; bases unmatched to any gene: 15. Combining the CDR3 with reference TRBV28 and TRBJ1-4 gives the whole variable domain DVKVTQSSRYLVKRTGEKVFLECVQDMDHENMFWYRQDPGLGLRLIYFSYDVKMKEKGDIPEGYSVSREKKERFSLILESASTNQTSMYLCASSLEGYRGFLKLFFGSGTQLSVL.